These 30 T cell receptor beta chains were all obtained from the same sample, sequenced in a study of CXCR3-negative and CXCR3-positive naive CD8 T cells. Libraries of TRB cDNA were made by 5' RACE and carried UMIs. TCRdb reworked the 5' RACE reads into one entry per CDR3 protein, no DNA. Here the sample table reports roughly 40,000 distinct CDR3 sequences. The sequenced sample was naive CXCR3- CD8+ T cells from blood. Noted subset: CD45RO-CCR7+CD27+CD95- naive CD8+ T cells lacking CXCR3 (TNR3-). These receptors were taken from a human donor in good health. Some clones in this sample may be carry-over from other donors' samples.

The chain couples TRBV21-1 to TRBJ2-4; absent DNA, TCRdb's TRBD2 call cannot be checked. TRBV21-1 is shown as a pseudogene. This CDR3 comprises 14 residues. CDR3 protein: CASSKTAGGNIQYF.

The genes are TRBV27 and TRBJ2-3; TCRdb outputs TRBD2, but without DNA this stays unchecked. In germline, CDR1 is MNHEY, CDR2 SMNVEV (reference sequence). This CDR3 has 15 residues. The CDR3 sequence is CASTHLAARTDTQYF.

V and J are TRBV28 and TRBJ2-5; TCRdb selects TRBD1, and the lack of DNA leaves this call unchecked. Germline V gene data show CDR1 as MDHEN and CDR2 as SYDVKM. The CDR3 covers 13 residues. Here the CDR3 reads CASSPWTGETQYF.

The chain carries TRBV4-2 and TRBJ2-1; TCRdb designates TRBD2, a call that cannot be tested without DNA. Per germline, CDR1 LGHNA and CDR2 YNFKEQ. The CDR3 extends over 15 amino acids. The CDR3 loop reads CASSQASGDSNEQFF.

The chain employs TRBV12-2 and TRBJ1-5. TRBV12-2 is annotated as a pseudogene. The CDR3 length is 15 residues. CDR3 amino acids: CASRLGKGGNQPQHF.

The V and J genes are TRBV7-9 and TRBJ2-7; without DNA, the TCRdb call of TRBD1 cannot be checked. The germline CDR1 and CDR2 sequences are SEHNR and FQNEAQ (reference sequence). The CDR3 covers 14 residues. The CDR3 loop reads CASSLGQGQDEQYF. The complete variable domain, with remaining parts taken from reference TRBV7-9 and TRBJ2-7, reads DTGVSQNPRHKITKRGQNVTFRCDPISEHNRLYWYRQTLGQGPEFLTYFQNEAQLEKSRLLSDRFSAERPKGSFSTLEIQRTEQGDSAMYLCASSLGQGQDEQYFGPGTRLTVT.

CDR3 sequence reads: CASRDHPRGLAGGNEQFF. This chain links TRBV12-3 or TRBV12-4 with TRBJ2-1; TCRdb outputs TRBD2, but without DNA this stays unchecked. This CDR3 has 18 amino acids.

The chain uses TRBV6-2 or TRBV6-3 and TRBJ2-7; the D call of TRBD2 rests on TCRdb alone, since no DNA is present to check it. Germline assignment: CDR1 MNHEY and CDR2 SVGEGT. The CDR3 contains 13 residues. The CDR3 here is CAIRAGGPYEQYF.

The CDR3 reads CASSFDRGSNQPQHF. This rearrangement joins TRBV27 to TRBJ1-5; TCRdb proposes TRBD1, but this gene call is untestable without DNA. This CDR3 has 15 residues. Per the germline V gene, CDR1 is MNHEY and CDR2 is SMNVEV (reference sequence).

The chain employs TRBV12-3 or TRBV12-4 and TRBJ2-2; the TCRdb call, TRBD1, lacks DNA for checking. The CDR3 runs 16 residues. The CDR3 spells CASRTWGGGPPGELFF.

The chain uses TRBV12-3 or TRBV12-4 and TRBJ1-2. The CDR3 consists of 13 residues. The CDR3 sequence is CASSSTYTYGYTF.

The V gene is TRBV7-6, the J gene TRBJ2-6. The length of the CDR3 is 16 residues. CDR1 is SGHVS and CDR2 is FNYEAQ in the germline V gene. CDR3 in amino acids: CASSLVVYSGANVLTF.

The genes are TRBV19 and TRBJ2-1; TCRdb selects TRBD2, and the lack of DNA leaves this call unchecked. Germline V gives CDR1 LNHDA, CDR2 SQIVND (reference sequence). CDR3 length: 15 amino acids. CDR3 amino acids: CASSLTGGSYNEQFF.

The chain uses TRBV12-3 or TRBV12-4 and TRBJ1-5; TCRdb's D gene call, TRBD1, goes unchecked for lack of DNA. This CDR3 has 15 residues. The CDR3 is CASSSSDRAAEPQHF.

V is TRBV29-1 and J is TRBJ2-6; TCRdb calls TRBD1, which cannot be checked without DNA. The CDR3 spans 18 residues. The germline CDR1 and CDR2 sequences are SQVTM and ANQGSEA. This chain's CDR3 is CSVEIQGQGSSGANVLTF.

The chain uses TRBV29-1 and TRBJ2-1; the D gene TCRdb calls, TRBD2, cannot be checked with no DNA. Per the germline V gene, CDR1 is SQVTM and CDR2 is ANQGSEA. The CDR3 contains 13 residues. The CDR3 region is CSSNPGTRNEQFF.

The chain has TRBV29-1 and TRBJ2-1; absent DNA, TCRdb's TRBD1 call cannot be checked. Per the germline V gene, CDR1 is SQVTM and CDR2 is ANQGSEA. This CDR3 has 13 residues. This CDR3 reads CSARTVSYNEQFF.

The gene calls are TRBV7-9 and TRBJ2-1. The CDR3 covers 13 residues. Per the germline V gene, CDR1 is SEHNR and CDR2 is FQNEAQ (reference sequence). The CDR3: CASSPDFNNEQFF.

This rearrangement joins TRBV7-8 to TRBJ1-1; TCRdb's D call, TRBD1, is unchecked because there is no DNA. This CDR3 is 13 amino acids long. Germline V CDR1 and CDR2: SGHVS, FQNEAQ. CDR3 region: CASTPWGGTEAFF.

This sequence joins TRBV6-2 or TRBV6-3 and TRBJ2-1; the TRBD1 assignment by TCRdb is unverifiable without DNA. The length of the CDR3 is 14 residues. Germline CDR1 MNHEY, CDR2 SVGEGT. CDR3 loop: CASSRGAGIDEQFF.

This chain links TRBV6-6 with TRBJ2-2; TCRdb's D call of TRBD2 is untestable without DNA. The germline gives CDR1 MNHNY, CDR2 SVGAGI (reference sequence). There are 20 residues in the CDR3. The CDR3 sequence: CASSPPYSPGTSYVTGELFF.

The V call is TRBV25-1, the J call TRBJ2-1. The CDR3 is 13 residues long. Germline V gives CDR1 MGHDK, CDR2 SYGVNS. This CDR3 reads CATTTRFANEQFF.

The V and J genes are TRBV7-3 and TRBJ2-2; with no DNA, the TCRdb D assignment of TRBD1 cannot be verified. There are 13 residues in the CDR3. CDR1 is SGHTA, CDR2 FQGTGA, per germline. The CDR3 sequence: CASSSDSTGELFF.

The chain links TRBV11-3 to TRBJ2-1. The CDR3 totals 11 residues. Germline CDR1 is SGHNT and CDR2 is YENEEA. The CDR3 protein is CASSFGVMQFF.

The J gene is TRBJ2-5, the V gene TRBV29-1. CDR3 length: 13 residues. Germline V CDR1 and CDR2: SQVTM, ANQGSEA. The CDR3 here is CSVRWAYQETQYF.

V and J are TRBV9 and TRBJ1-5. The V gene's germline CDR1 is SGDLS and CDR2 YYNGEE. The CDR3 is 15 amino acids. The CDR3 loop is CASSVGRGSNQPQHF.

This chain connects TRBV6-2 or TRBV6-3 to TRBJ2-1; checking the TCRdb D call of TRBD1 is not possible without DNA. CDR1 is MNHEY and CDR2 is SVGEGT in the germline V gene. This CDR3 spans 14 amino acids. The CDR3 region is CASSYSSSREEQFF.

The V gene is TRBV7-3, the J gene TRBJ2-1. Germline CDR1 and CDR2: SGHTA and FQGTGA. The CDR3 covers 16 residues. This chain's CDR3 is CASSPLTRSSYNEQFF.

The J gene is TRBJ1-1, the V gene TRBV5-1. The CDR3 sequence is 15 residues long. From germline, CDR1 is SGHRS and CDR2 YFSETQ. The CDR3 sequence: CASSLEFKGSTEAFF. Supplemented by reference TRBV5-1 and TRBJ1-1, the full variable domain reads KAGVTQTPRYLIKTRGQQVTLSCSPISGHRSVSWYQQTPGQGLQFLFEYFSETQRNKGNFPGRFSGRQFSNSRSEMNVSTLELGDSALYLCASSLEFKGSTEAFFGQGTRLTVV.

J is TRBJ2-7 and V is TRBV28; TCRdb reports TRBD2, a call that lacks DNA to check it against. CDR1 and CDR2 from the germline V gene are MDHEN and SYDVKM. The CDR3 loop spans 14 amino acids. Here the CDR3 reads CASSLGGLSYEQYF.